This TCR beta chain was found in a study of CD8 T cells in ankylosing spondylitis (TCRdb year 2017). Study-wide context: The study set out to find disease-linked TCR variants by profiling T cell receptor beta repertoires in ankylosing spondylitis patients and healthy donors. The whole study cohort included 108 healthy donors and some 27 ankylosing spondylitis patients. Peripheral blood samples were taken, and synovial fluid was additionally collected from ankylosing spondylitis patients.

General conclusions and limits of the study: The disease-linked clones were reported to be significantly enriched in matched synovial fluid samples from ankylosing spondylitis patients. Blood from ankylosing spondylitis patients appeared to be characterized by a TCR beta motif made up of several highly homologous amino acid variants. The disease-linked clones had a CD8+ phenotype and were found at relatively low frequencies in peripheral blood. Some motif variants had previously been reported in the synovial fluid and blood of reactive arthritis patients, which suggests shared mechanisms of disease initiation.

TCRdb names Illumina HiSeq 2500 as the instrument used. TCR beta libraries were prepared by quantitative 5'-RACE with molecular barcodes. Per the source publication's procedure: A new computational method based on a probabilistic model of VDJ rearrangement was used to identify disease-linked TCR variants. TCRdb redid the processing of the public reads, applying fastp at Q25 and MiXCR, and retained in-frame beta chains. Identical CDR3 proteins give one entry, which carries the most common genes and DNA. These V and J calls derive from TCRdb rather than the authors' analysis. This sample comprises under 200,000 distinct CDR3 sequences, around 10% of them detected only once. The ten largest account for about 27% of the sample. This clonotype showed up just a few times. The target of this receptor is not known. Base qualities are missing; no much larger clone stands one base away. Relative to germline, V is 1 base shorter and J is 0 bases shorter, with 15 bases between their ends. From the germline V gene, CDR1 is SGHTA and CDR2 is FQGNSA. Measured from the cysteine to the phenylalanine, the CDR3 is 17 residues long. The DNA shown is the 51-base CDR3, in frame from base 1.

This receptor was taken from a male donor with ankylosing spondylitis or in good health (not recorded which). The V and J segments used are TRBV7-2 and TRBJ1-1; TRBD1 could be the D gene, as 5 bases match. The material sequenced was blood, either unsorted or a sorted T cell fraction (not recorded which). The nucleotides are TGTGCCAGCAGCTTAGGATTGGGGCTGGTCATGAACACTGAAGCTTTCTTT. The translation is CASSLGLGLVMNTEAFF.